The subject of this entry is one T cell receptor beta chain. The data are from a study of blood T cell repertoires in COVID-19. Study-level background: The United States, Italy and Spain provided the acute and convalescent COVID-19 samples.

From germline, CDR1 is SGHAT and CDR2 FQNNGV. The length of the CDR3 is 16 residues. Trimming shortened V by 1 base and J by 3 bases, and 15 bases separated the two germline ends. Sequenced by immunoSEQ multiplex PCR; TCRdb stores in-frame clones only, minus some. The sample has tens of thousands of clones; around 86% are singletons. This TCR was sampled from a man aged 80 or over with active COVID-19. The specimen sequenced was peripheral blood. V is TRBV11-2 and J is TRBJ2-5; TRBD1 is a possible D gene (5 bases). Here the CDR3 DNA reads TGTGCCAGCAGCTTAGGAACACCAGGGCCCAAAGAGACCCAGTACTTC. Its protein is CASSLGTPGPKETQYF.